This T cell receptor (beta chain) came from a study of cytomegalovirus exposure and HLA in healthy donors (dated by TCRdb to between 2016 and 2019). Study-wide context: An earlier analysis of fewer than 750 of the donors reported about 260 Gb of sequence data and approximately 120 million unique TCR beta sequences obtained from about 180 million T cells. Rather than drawing on any new phenotypic data, the later analysis identified candidate immune exposures from TCR beta sequences and the way those sequences occurred across donors. Several DR-DQ haplotypes were treated as single units for association and clustering because of strong linkage in the cohort. HLA typing covered class I and class II loci at four-digit resolution. High-throughput TCR immunosequencing, statistical association of individual TCRs with disease status, and machine learning were combined to predict cytomegalovirus infection status. A later analysis re-examined previously published TCR beta repertoires from just over 650 donors and added high-resolution HLA genotyping to investigate patterns of TCR occurrence. The number of typed donors differed by locus: roughly 629-640 for A, B, C, DRB1 and DQB1; 500 to 550 for DQA1; approximately 600 for DPA1; and approximately 450 for DPB1. About 300 gigabases of sequencing data and around 88 million unique TCR sequences made up an early release that covered roughly 670 HLA-typed donors. Every repertoire in the discovery cohort had been generated on one and the same sequencing platform. Besides the first cohort of 666 subjects, a separate validation cohort made up of about 120 different subjects was used. The T cell repertoires of under 750 subjects were profiled by immunosequencing and related to cytomegalovirus serostatus. In a later genetic analysis, genome-wide SNP genotypes for about three fifths of the roughly 670 donors were used, and that subset was treated as a discovery cohort. The genetic ancestry cluster associated with self-reported Caucasian donors included 81% of the roughly 360 genotyped donors. In an earlier analysis of roughly 540 of the donors, high-throughput TCR beta sequencing was used to judge whether each TCR beta V gene segment behaved as functional or pseudogenic. Among 300 to 450 genotyped donors of the cohort, an average of about 240,000 unique TCR beta nucleotide sequences were sequenced per donor, about a sixth of them non-productive. The study was designed to test whether signatures of past pathogen exposure could be identified by cataloging public T cell receptors. Donor age, sex, ethnicity and CMV serostatus were compiled together with the repertoire data. What the research found in general, with its limitations: According to a later genetic analysis, donors in an Asian-associated ancestry cluster had fewer N-insertions in productive TCRs than the approximately 700-donor mean. The cohort was sequenced for TCR beta chains only, and without alpha or paired-chain data the features that could be detected were limited. While some public TCRs were present in many individuals, most TCR sequences turned up only very rarely across donors. A further reported finding was that TCR beta sequences accurately predicted the HLA-A and HLA-B alleles for most subjects in the first cohort. A cluster of highly shared sequence variants was judged likely to be a technical artifact of the sequencing pipeline. Sequencing depth was assumed to be roughly uniform across donors in the presence/absence analyses, though that assumption may not hold. At a false discovery rate of 0.05, a later analysis linked about 17,000 TCR beta sequences to specific HLA alleles. V-gene and J-gene trimming of TCR beta chains was associated with a missense DCLRE1C variant in a later genetic analysis, and the association was replicated in an independent cohort. In a later analysis, the rate of TCR association differed among HLA loci, with DRB1 alleles having the most associated TCRs and HLA-C alleles having the fewest. In a later analysis, HLA-associated TCR beta chains showed more clonal expansion and lower generation probabilities than non-associated chains that were equally common. Correlated functional status among segregating V segments might reflect linkage disequilibrium, but an unknown experimental factor could not be ruled out. HLA typing was unavailable for some donors at each locus, so association tests used only the typed subset. Some IMGT-functional V segments, including TRBV6-2 and TRBV6-3, could not be told apart with the 87-base-pair reads, so those segments were excluded. Assigning TCR associations to individual alleles was difficult when HLA alleles, especially DR and DQ, strongly co-occurred. According to a later analysis, most CMV-associated TCR beta chains appeared to be HLA-restricted, and the HLA associations seemed to be driven largely by CMV exposure. A total of 164 TCR beta chains were listed by the study as associated with cytomegalovirus. The classifier was reported to diagnose cytomegalovirus status with high specificity and sensitivity in both the original and validation cohorts. In vitro tests confirmed that a few of the cytomegalovirus-associated TCR beta chains recognize cytomegalovirus antigens. According to a later analysis, parvovirus B19, influenza, CMV and Epstein-Barr virus appeared linked to several top co-occurrence clusters. An earlier analysis of several hundred of the donors showed that most TCR beta V segments appeared in productive rearrangements either about 87% or about 30% of the time, which broadly matched IMGT annotations. It was suggested by the authors that the approach could potentially be generalized to other disease states and immunological phenotypes. The only immune exposure information available for the cohort was CMV serostatus. The earlier analysis of 587 of the donors excluded roughly 17 rarely observed V segments, including chromosome 9 orphons, because counts were too low.

Trimming removed 4 bases from V and 4 bases from J; the gene matches leave 9 bases unexplained. From the germline V gene, CDR1 is SGDLS and CDR2 is YYNGEE. The CDR3 numbers 15 residues from cysteine through phenylalanine. CDR3 DNA is the only sequence kept; it has 45 bases, read in frame from the first base. Regarding this clone: The specificity of this receptor is unknown. Base qualities are not at hand, and no much larger clone is one base apart.

The cohort consisted of 670 or so healthy bone marrow donors. At the time of sampling, all cohort members were nominally healthy, though unrecorded immune exposures were likely present. The donor was CMV seropositive and belonged to the group of about 290 seropositive cohort members. A peripheral blood sample was collected from each donor, and TCR beta sequencing was performed on peripheral blood mononuclear cells. The Qiagen DNeasy Blood Extraction Kit was used to extract genomic DNA from the blood cell samples. Library generation was performed with the immunoSEQ multiplex PCR assay. For the multiplex PCR, a mixture combining 60 forward primers for TCR Vbeta segments and 13 reverse primers for TCR Jbeta segments was used. The CDR3 region of rearranged TCR beta genes was amplified from genomic DNA with a multiplex PCR assay. The Illumina HiSeq System was used to sequence the amplified TCR beta libraries as 87-base-pair reads. As for the authors' bioinformatics: In a later analysis, roughly 80 million unique TCR beta chains were counted across the 500 to 700 repertoires, and about 9.9 million of these chains were shared by at least two donors. To remove PCR and sequencing errors, raw reads were error-corrected and collapsed into unique sequences using a nearest-neighbor algorithm that merged closely related sequences. Alignment of CDR3 sequences to IMGT reference sequences was used to assign V, D and J gene segments. Each retained sequence needed at least a six-nucleotide match to both a V gene segment and a J gene segment. A rearrangement counted as productive if the CDR3 had no stop codons and remained in frame with V and J, and every other rearrangement counted as non-productive. Following IMGT convention, CDR3 was defined as the stretch from the second conserved V-encoded cysteine up to the conserved J-encoded phenylalanine. Sequences without an unambiguous match to a single V gene segment were excluded from the earlier analysis of several hundred of the donors. An earlier analysis of a few hundred of the donors called V segments functional above 56.7% productive rearrangements and segregating when the between-donor standard deviation exceeded 5%. A statistical classification framework was developed to diagnose cytomegalovirus status using the catalog of TCR beta chain sequences. V and J gene assignment, in a later analysis, came from comparing TCR nucleotide sequences with IMGT/GENE-DB human TR gene sequences. Using the TCRdist pipeline, a later analysis assigned CDR3 sequences along with most-parsimonious VDJ recombination scenarios. In a later analysis, each TCR beta chain was defined by its CDR3 amino acid sequence together with its V-gene family, and reads without a unique V-gene family were excluded. As a way to deal with suspected cross-contamination and a sequencing artifact, a later analysis dropped hundreds of nucleotide sequences that were highly shared and had low generation probability. For each public chain, a later analysis derived a clonal expansion index from normalized ranks of inferred template counts within each repertoire. In a later analysis, generation probabilities were computed using a VDJ recombination model fitted to out-of-frame rearrangements, and the results were checked against IGoR. A later analysis scored TCR-TCR, TCR-HLA and TCR-CMV co-occurrence with hypergeometric tests, applying a repertoire-size bias correction to TCR pairs. False discovery rates were estimated in a later analysis by permuting HLA or CMV assignments 20 times. In a later analysis, co-occurring TCRs were grouped using DBSCAN, with TCRdist sequence similarity added in when clustering inside HLA-allele-positive subsets. Repertoires with fewer than 30,000 or more than 120,000 public chains were left out of co-occurrence clustering, as were about five repertoires with anomalous nucleotide sharing. The clones in this table, taken by TCRdb from immuneACCESS, are in-frame only. Not every clone is retained; where verified, under half of the shortfall comes from an unresolved V gene, and the cause of the rest is unknown. V, J and clone size reflect that table, while D and trimming were determined from the DNA. The sample includes about 120,000 clones, with 75% observed a single time. The ten largest make up less than 3.5% of the sample.

This receptor was obtained from a middle-aged woman in good health and CMV-seropositive. The material sequenced was PBMCs. This chain is built from TRBV9 and TRBJ2-3, and TRBD1 aligns with 7 junction nucleotides. CDR3 loop: CASSKRDSQPDTQYF. The sequenced DNA is TGTGCCAGCAGCAAAAGGGACAGCCAACCAGATACGCAGTATTTT.